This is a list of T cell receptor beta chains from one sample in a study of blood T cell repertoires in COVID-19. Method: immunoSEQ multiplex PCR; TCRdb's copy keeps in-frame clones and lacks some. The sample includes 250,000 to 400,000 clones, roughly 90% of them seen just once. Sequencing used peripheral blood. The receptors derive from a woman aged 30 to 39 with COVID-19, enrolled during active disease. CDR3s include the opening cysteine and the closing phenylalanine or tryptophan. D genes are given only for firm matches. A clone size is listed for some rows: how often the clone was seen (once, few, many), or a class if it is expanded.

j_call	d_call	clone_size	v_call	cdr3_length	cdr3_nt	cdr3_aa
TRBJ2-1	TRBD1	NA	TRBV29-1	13	TGCAGCGTTCGGACAGGCTCCTACAATGAGCAGTTCTTC	CSVRTGSYNEQFF
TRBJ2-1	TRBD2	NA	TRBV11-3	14	TGTGCCAGCAGCCCCCGGACTAGCGGTAATGAGCAGTTCTTC	CASSPRTSGNEQFF
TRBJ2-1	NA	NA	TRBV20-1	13	TGCAGTGCTAGTGGGGACAAATACAATGAGCAGTTCTTC	CSASGDKYNEQFF
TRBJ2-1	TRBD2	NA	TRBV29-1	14	TGCAGCGTTGAAGGGCTAGCGGTATACAATGAGCAGTTCTTC	CSVEGLAVYNEQFF
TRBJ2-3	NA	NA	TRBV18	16	TGTGCCAGCTCACCGCTAGGAACTAGTAGCTCAGATACGCAGTATTTT	CASSPLGTSSSDTQYF
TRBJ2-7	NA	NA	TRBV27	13	TGTGCCAGCAGTCCCCGGACCCCGGGGGAGCAGTACTTC	CASSPRTPGEQYF
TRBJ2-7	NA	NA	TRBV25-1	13	TGTGCCAGCAGTGAATTTTCCCCGGGAGAGCAGTACTTC	CASSEFSPGEQYF
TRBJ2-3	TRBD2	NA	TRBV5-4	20	TGTGCCAGCAGCACGGTGGGACTAGCGGGAGATGTTAGAGGCACAGATACGCAGTATTTT	CASSTVGLAGDVRGTDTQYF
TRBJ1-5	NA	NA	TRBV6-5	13	TGTGCCAGCTTGGCCACAGGGAACCAGCCCCAGCATTTT	CASLATGNQPQHF
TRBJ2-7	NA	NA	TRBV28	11	TGTGCCAGCTCCGGGACCTACGAGCAGTACTTC	CASSGTYEQYF
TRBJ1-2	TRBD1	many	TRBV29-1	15	TGCAGCGTCGCTGGCGAGACAGGGGGTAACTATGGCTACACCTTC	CSVAGETGGNYGYTF
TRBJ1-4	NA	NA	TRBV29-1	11	TGCAGCGTTCGGGTGGATGGAAAACTGTTTTTT	CSVRVDGKLFF
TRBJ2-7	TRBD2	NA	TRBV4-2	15	TGTGCCAGCAGCCGCCGGACTAGCGGGAGATACGAGCAGTACTTC	CASSRRTSGRYEQYF
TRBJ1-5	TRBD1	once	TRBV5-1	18	TGCGCCAGCAGCTTGCATCCGGACAGGGGTCGGACAAATCAGCCCCAGCATTTT	CASSLHPDRGRTNQPQHF
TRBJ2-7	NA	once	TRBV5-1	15	TGCGCCAGCAGCTTGGCCCTAGGGGGTACCTACGAGCAGTACTTC	CASSLALGGTYEQYF
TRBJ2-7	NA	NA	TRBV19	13	TGTGCCAGTAGTCTTCAGGTAGCGGACGAGCAGTACTTC	CASSLQVADEQYF
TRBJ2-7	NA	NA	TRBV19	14	TGTGCCAGTAGTCCGTCGGGAGAAGTCAACGAGCAGTACTTC	CASSPSGEVNEQYF
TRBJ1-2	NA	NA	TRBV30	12	TGTGCCTGGAGTGTAATACTTAATGGCTACACCTTC	CAWSVILNGYTF
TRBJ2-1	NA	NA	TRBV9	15	TGTGCCAGCAGCGTAAGCAGGGGCCACTACAATGAGCAGTTCTTC	CASSVSRGHYNEQFF
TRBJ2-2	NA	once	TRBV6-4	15	TGTGCCAGCAGTGGCGAAGGGGGGAACACCGGGGAGCTGTTTTTT	CASSGEGGNTGELFF
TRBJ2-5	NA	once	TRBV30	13	TGTGCCTGGCAACTTAGCGGAAAAGAGACCCAGTACTTC	CAWQLSGKETQYF
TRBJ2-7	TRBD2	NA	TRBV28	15	TGTGCCAGCAGTTTAGCTAGCGGGGGCCGGTGGGAGCAGTACTTC	CASSLASGGRWEQYF
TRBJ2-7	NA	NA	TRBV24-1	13	TGTGCCACCAGTGGGACAACTGAATACGAGCAGTACTTC	CATSGTTEYEQYF
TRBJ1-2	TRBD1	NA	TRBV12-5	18	TGTGCTAGTGGTCTGACAGGGTTCGAGGGGAAGATCCTGAATGGCTACACCTTC	CASGLTGFEGKILNGYTF
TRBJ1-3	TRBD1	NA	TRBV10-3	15	TGTGCCATCAGCCCCGGACAGGGCGAAGGAAACACCATATATTTT	CAISPGQGEGNTIYF
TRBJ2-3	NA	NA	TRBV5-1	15	TGCGCCAGCAGCTTCAGCGTACCTAGCACAGATACGCAGTATTTT	CASSFSVPSTDTQYF
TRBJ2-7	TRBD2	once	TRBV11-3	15	TGTGCCAGCAGCTTAGGCCCCGGGGGAGGGTACGAGCAGTACTTC	CASSLGPGGGYEQYF
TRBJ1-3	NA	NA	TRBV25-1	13	TGTGCCAGCAGTGCAGGACTTGGAAACACCATATATTTT	CASSAGLGNTIYF
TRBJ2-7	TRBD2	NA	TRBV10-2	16	TGCGCCAGCAGTGATCGTAGGGGCGGGAGAACCTACGAGCAGTACTTC	CASSDRRGGRTYEQYF
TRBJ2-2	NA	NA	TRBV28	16	TGTGCCAGCAGCCCTTGGGGTCAGGGGCAGGGCGGGGAGCTGTTTTTT	CASSPWGQGQGGELFF
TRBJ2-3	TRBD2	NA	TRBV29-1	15	TGCAGCGTTCCAGGGACTAGCGGACACACAGATACGCAGTATTTT	CSVPGTSGHTDTQYF
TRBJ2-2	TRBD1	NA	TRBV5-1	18	TGCGCCAGCAGCTTAGGGGGACAGGGGGCGAGGAACACCGGGGAGCTGTTTTTT	CASSLGGQGARNTGELFF
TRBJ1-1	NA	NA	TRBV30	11	TGTGCCTGGAGTCGGGAAGGTGAAGCTTTCTTT	CAWSREGEAFF
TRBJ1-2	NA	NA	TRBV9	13	TGTGCCAGCAGCGAGGGAGGGTACTATGGCTACACCTTC	CASSEGGYYGYTF
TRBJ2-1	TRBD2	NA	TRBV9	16	TGTGCCAGCAGCGTGGAACTAGCGGGAATCGGGAATGAGCAGTTCTTC	CASSVELAGIGNEQFF
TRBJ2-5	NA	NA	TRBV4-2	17	TGTGCCAGCAGCCAAGGTAATGCCGGGACTCAAGAGGAGACCCAGTACTTC	CASSQGNAGTQEETQYF
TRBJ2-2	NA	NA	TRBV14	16	TGTGCCAGCAGCCAGCCGGGACAAATAAACACCGGGGAGCTGTTTTTT	CASSQPGQINTGELFF
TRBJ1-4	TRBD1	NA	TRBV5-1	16	TGCGCCAGCAGCCGAGGGACAGGGGCGAACAATGAAAAACTGTTTTTT	CASSRGTGANNEKLFF
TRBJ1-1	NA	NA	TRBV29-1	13	TGCAGCGCTGCCTTCGGGGTCCCCACTGAAGCTTTCTTT	CSAAFGVPTEAFF
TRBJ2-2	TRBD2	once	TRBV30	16	TGTGCCTGGACCAGGGCGGCTAGCGGGCGTGGCGGGGAGCTGTTTTTT	CAWTRAASGRGGELFF
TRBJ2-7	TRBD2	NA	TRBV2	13	TGTGCCAGCACGAGCGGGAGCCGTTACGAGCAGTACTTC	CASTSGSRYEQYF
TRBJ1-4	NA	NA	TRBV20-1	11	TGCAGCCCGGAGTTTAATGAAAAACTGTTTTTT	CSPEFNEKLFF
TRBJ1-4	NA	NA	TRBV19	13	TGTGCCAGTGGGGCCACAACTAATGAAAAACTGTTTTTT	CASGATTNEKLFF
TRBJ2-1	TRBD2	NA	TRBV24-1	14	TGTGCCACCAGTGGACTAGCGGGAGACTATGAGCAGTTCTTC	CATSGLAGDYEQFF
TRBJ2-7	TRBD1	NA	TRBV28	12	TGTGCCAGCAGTTCCGGGACAGGGGGGCAGTACTTC	CASSSGTGGQYF
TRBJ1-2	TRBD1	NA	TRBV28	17	TGTGCCAGCAGTGATCCGGGACAGGGGGGATTTAACTATGGCTACACCTTC	CASSDPGQGGFNYGYTF
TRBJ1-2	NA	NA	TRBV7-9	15	TGTGCCGGAGGGCCAGCTGCCGTTGAGGGCTATGGCTACACCTTC	CAGGPAAVEGYGYTF
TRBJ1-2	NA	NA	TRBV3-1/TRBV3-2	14	TGTGCCAGCAGCCAAGATACGGTAAACTATGGCTACACCTTC	CASSQDTVNYGYTF
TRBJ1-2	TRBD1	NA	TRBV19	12	TGTGCCAGTAGGTGGACAGGGAGCGGCTACACCTTC	CASRWTGSGYTF
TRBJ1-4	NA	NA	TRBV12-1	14	TGTGCCAGCCATAACAGGGGTCTTAATGAAAAACTGTTTTTT	CASHNRGLNEKLFF
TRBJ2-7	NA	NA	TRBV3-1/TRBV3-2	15	TGTGCCAGCAGCCAAGATCAGTCTGGAGGGGACGAGCAGTACTTC	CASSQDQSGGDEQYF
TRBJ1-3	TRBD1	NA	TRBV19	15	TGTGCCAGTAGCGCCGCCCGGGACAGGTTGAACACCATATATTTT	CASSAARDRLNTIYF
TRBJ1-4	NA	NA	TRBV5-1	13	TGCGCCAGCAGTCCCACGGGGAATGAAAAACTGTTTTTT	CASSPTGNEKLFF
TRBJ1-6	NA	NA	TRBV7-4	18	TGTGCCAGCAGCTTCGTGCGCAGGGCCGCTTTAGATAATTCACCCCTCCACTTT	CASSFVRRAALDNSPLHF
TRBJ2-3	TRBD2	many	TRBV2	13	TGTGCCACAAGCGGGAGTCCGCCGAAGGAGCAGTATTTT	CATSGSPPKEQYF
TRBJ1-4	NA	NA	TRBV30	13	TGTGCCTGGAGTGTGGGGCCGAATGAAAAACTGTTTTTT	CAWSVGPNEKLFF
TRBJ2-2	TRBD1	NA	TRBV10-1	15	TGCGCCAGCAGCCCGGGACAGAGGAACACCGGGGAGCTGTTTTTT	CASSPGQRNTGELFF
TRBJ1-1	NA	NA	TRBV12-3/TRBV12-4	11	TGTGCCAGCAGCAGAGGGACAGAAGCTTTCTTT	CASSRGTEAFF